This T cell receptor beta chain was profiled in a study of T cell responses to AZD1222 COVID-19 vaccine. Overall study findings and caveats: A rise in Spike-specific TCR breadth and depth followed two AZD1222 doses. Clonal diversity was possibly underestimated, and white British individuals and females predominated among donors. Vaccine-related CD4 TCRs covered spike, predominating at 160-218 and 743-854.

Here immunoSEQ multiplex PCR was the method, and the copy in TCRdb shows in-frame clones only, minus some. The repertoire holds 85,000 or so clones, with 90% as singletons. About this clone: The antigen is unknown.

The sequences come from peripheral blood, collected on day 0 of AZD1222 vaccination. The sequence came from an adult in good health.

The CDR3 region is CASSYSKNSYNSPLHF. CDR3 bases: TGTGCCAGCAGTTACTCGAAAAACTCCTATAATTCACCCCTCCACTTT. This rearrangement joins TRBV6-5 to TRBJ1-6, with D unclear. CDR3 length: 16 residues. From germline, CDR1 is MNHEY and CDR2 SVGAGI. V shed 0 bases and J shed 0 bases, with 6 bases lying between them.